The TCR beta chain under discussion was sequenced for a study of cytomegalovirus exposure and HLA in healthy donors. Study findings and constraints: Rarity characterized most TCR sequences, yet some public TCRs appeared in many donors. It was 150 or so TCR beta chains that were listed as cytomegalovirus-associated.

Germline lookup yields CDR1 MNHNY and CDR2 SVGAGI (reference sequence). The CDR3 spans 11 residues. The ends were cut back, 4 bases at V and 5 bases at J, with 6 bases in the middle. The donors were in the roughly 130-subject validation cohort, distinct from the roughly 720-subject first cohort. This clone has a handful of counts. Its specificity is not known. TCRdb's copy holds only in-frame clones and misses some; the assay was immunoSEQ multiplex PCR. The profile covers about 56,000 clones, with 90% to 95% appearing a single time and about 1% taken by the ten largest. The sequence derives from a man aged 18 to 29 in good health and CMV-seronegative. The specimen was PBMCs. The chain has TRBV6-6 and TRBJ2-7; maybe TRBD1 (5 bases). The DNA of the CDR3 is TGTGCCAGCAGTTCCAGGGACGAGCAGTACTTC. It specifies CASSSRDEQYF.